Included here is one T cell receptor beta chain sequence, with context. Authors' data handling: The authors estimated nucleated cell counts from reference gene primer amplification. This table comes from immunoSEQ multiplex PCR, and its TCRdb copy is limited to in-frame clones, with some not included. The DNA gave D and trimming, while V, J and clone size come from that table. The sample lists around 310,000 clones; 85% to 90% were seen once. The CDR3 runs 15 residues. The germline V gene has CDR1 MRHNA and CDR2 SNTAGT. Trimming took 5 bases from V and 2 from J; bases not matched to a gene: 6. This sample is drawn from a study of blood T cell repertoires in COVID-19. Two negative PCRs, clearance, or symptom resolution had been documented for recovered Cohort 3 donors.

This clonotype was sampled from a woman aged 25 to 45 who had recovered from COVID-19. Sequenced material: PBMCs or T cells enriched from blood (not recorded which). J is TRBJ2-1 and V is TRBV6-4, with 7 bases fitting TRBD1. The CDR3 DNA is TGTGCCAGCAGTCCTCGACAGGGAACCTACAATGAGCAGTTCTTC. It specifies CASSPRQGTYNEQFF.